This T cell receptor beta chain was identified in a study of control samples from healthy donors and cancer patients. The germline CDR1 and CDR2 sequences are SGHRS and YFSETQ. The CDR3 consists of 14 residues. The V end was cut by 0 bases, the J end by 1 base, with 7 bases between. Libraries were prepared by immunoSEQ multiplex PCR; TCRdb keeps only in-frame clonotypes and omits some of them. The sample lists 100,000 or so clones, about 88% seen once, with 1.3% in the top ten. This receptor was identified in a woman between 45 and 60 years old in good health. The specimen was blood. This rearrangement joins TRBV5-1 to TRBJ1-1, with D hard to call. CDR3 coding DNA: TGCGCCAGCAGCTTGGGGCCAGCGAACACTGAAGCTTTCTTT. This codes for CASSLGPANTEAFF.